The present entry profiles one T cell receptor beta chain with its context. Enrollees, about 18 to 90 years old, lived in 24 US areas. Exposed enrollees had met someone with a PCR-confirmed or clinician-diagnosed COVID-19 case at some point within the 2 weeks before study entry. This entry belongs to a study of blood T cell repertoires in COVID-19. Study overall: Sample material is recorded as cDNA or gDNA derived from T cells, B-cell-depleted T cells, or PBMCs.

V trimming: 0 bases; J trimming: 6 bases; junction bases outside the gene matches: 7. The CDR3 is made up of 15 amino acids. CDR1 and CDR2 (germline): SGDLS, YYNGEE. TCRdb's copy holds only in-frame clones and misses some; the assay was immunoSEQ multiplex PCR. The table records about 150,000 clones, roughly 87% of them present only once. Sequencing was carried out using PBMCs or T cells enriched from blood (not recorded which). The sequence was collected from a woman aged 40 to 50 who had been exposed to COVID-19. The chain recombines TRBV9 with TRBJ2-3; 7 positions agree with TRBD2. CDR3 nucleotides: TGTGCCAGCAGCGTAGCTGTGGCGGGAGCGGATACGCAGTATTTT. This codes for CASSVAVAGADTQYF.